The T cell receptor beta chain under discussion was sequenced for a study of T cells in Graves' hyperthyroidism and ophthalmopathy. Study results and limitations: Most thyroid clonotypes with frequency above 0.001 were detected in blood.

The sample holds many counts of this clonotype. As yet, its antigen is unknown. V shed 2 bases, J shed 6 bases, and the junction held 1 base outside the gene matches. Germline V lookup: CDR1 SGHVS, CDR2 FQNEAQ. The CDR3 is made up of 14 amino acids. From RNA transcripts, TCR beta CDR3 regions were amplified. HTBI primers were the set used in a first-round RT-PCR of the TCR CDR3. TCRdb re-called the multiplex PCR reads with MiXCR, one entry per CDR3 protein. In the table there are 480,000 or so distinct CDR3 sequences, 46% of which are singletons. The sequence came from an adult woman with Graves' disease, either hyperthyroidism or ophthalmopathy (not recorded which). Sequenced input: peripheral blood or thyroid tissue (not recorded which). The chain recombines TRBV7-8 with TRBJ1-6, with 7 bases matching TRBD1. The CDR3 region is CASSLRDSNSPLHF. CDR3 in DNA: TGTGCCAGCAGCTTACGGGACAGTAATTCACCCCTCCACTTT. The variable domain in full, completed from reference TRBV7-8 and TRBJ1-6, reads GAGVSQSPRYKVAKRGQDVALRCDPISGHVSLFWYQQALGQGPEFLTYFQNEAQLDKSGLPSDRFFAERPEGSVSTLKIQRTQQEDSAVYLCASSLRDSNSPLHFGNGTRLTVT.